This passage covers 29 T cell receptor beta chains from one sample sequenced in a study of shared T cell receptors in the human thymus. Profiling relied on immunoSEQ multiplex PCR, and the TCRdb table lists in-frame clones only, not all of them. The data hold about 540,000 clones, with 70% to 80% observed a single time. These data were likewise used in another study, on human thymus T cells.

The source material was thymocytes. The receptor set was obtained from a boy under two years old with a congenital heart defect.

This clone was counted between two and nine times. The chain recombines TRBV6-1 with TRBJ2-3, with 11 bases matching TRBD2. Germline V CDR1 and CDR2: MNHNS, SASEGT. The J segment lost 5 bases and the V segment lost 4 bases, leaving 11 bases of the junction unmatched. The CDR3 length is 17 residues. This CDR3 is CASSGNRLAGNQDTQYF. For the CDR3, the DNA is TGTGCCAGCAGTGGAAATCGACTAGCGGGAAATCAAGATACGCAGTATTTT.

The chain has TRBV4-2 and TRBJ2-1, with 9 bases that match TRBD2. Per germline, CDR1 LGHNA and CDR2 YNFKEQ. This CDR3 region has 19 residues. Trimming took 1 base from V and 6 from J; bases not matched to a gene: 16. The CDR3 reads CASSQGETGWREGRNEQFF. The CDR3 region has the DNA TGTGCCAGCAGCCAAGGTGAAACAGGATGGCGGGAGGGCCGCAATGAGCAGTTCTTC.

V gene TRBV29-1 combines with J gene TRBJ2-1; 8 nucleotides match TRBD1. There are 16 residues in the CDR3. Germline V gene data show CDR1 as SQVTM and CDR2 as ANQGSEA. V shed 7 bases and J 1 base; nucleotides not matched to a gene: 12. The CDR3 sequence: CSATPGQVPSYNEQFF. The CDR3 coding sequence is TGCAGCGCCACGCCGGGACAGGTCCCATCCTACAATGAGCAGTTCTTC.

The gene calls are TRBV10-1 and TRBJ2-2; 9 bases agree with TRBD1. Germline CDR1 reads WNHNN; CDR2 reads SYGVQD (reference sequence). V lost 5 bases, J lost 6 bases, and 10 bases stayed unmatched. The CDR3 has 16 residues. CDR3 DNA: TGCGCCAGCAGTTCCTCCGGGACAGGGTTTTCCGGGGAGCTGTTTTTT. Its protein product is CASSSSGTGFSGELFF.

This chain joins TRBV5-6 and TRBJ1-2; 9 bases align to TRBD1. This CDR3 comprises 14 residues. Germline trimming cut 5 bases from V and 6 bases from J; bases unmatched to any gene: 8. Germline CDR1 SGHDT, CDR2 YYEEEE. The CDR3 DNA sequence: TGTGCCAGCAGTAGGGACAGGGAACTTGATGGCTACACCTTC. As protein: CASSRDRELDGYTF.

The chain carries TRBV5-4 and TRBJ2-7; maybe TRBD1 (6 bases). Germline CDR1 SGHNT, CDR2 YYREEE (reference sequence). V gave up 4 bases and J gave up 6 bases, with 11 bases separating them. The CDR3 extends over 12 amino acids. The CDR3 sequence is CASSRGNTEQYF. Written as DNA, the CDR3 is TGTGCCAGCAGCAGGGGGAACACCGAGCAGTACTTC.

CDR3 residues: CATAEKEWVPTDTQYF. The CDR3 DNA follows: TGTGCCACCGCGGAGAAGGAGTGGGTGCCCACAGATACGCAGTATTTT. The gene calls are TRBV15 and TRBJ2-3; D gene uncertain. Between the trimmed V and J ends, which lost 8 bases and 2 bases, there was a span of 20 bases. The germline gives CDR1 LNHNV, CDR2 YYDKDF (reference sequence). The CDR3 consists of 16 residues.

The chain links TRBV12-5 to TRBJ1-3; the match to TRBD1 covers 7 bases. V was pared by 1 base and J by 0 bases, with 6 bases of the junction left unmatched. The CDR3 covers 17 residues. The V gene's germline CDR1 is LGHNT and CDR2 FRNRAP. Here the CDR3 DNA reads TGTGCTAGTGGTTTGGGCTGGGACAGCAACTCTGGAAACACCATATATTTT. It is translated as CASGLGWDSNSGNTIYF.

This clone was seen only a few times. The chain couples TRBV5-4 to TRBJ2-7; TRBD2 matches at 9 bases. Germline CDR1 and CDR2: SGHNT and YYREEE (reference sequence). The trim removed 2 bases at V and 7 bases at J, leaving 10 bases unmatched. The CDR3 runs to 15 residues. The CDR3 nucleotides are TGTGCCAGCAGCTTTTCGCGGGAGGGCCTTAGGGAGCAGTACTTC. Encoded protein: CASSFSREGLREQYF.

The V gene is TRBV7-2, the J gene TRBJ2-5; 9 nucleotides agree with TRBD2. The CDR3 is 15 residues long. Germline V gene sequence: CDR1 SGHTA, CDR2 FQGNSA. Losses at the gene ends were 5 bases for V and 2 bases for J; bases not matched to a gene: 6. The CDR3 nucleotides read TGTGCCAGCAGCCCCTTGCGGGAGGGACAAGAGACCCAGTACTTC. Translating it yields CASSPLREGQETQYF.

V usage is TRBV14 and J usage is TRBJ2-7, with a weak D call TRBD1 (5 bases). In germline, CDR1 is SGHDN, CDR2 FVKESK. This CDR3 is 13 amino acids long. The CDR3 loop reads CAGLEALVYEQYF. The DNA of the CDR3 is TGTGCGGGGCTAGAGGCTCTAGTGTACGAGCAGTACTTC.

The chain couples TRBV4-3 to TRBJ2-7, with 15 positions matching TRBD2. J gave up 3 bases and V 0 bases, and 6 bases lay outside the gene matches. CDR1 and CDR2 (germline): LGHNA, YSLEER. The CDR3 is made up of 18 amino acids. The CDR3 loop is CASSQDRGTSGRYYEQYF. For the CDR3, the DNA is TGCGCCAGCAGCCAAGATAGGGGGACTAGCGGGAGGTACTACGAGCAGTACTTC.

The CDR3 sequence: CASSSHRGTTNEKLFF. In DNA form, the CDR3 reads TGTGCCAGCAGTTCACACAGGGGAACGACTAATGAAAAACTGTTTTTT. This rearrangement joins TRBV6-5 to TRBJ1-4, with TRBD1 matching over 7 bases. Germline trimming cut 4 bases from V and 2 bases from J; bases unmatched to any gene: 7. The germline gives CDR1 MNHEY, CDR2 SVGAGI. The CDR3 consists of 16 residues.

The V gene is TRBV30, the J gene TRBJ1-4, with TRBD1 matching 11 bases. Germline V gene sequence: CDR1 GTSNPN, CDR2 SVGIG (reference sequence). The CDR3 totals 16 residues. V lost 6 bases, J lost 2 bases, and 8 bases stayed unmatched. The CDR3 bases are TGTGCCTGCCCCACAGGACAGGGGGCGACTAATGAAAAACTGTTTTTT. Its protein is CACPTGQGATNEKLFF.

This chain joins TRBV19 and TRBJ2-3; TRBD2 matches 9 bases. From germline, CDR1 is LNHDA and CDR2 SQIVND (reference sequence). J lost 4 bases, V lost 6 bases, and 8 bases had no gene match. This CDR3 region has 15 residues. CDR3 in amino acids: CASRVRVAGADTQYF. In DNA, the CDR3 is TGTGCCAGTAGGGTTCGGGTAGCGGGAGCAGATACGCAGTATTTT. Full variable domain (rest looked up from reference TRBV19 and TRBJ2-3): DGGITQSPKYLFRKEGQNVTLSCEQNLNHDAMYWYRQDPGQGLRLIYYSQIVNDFQKGDIAEGYSVSREKKESFPLTVTSAQKNPTAFYLCASRVRVAGADTQYFGPGTRLTVL.

In regard to this clone: The sample carries other DNA sequences with the same CDR3. This sequence joins TRBV6-5 and TRBJ1-5; D might be TRBD1 (5 bases). Germline CDR1 reads MNHEY; CDR2 reads SVGAGI. This CDR3 region has 14 residues. With 8 bases removed from V and 0 bases from J, the gap between germline ends came to 11 bases. CDR3: CASSPGNSNQPQHF. The CDR3 DNA sequence: TGTGCCAGCTCTCCAGGGAATAGCAATCAGCCCCAGCATTTT.

This clone was counted a few times. The chain links TRBV28 to TRBJ1-5; tentative D call: TRBD1 (5 bases). Germline-derived CDR1 and CDR2 are MDHEN and SYDVKM. CDR3 size: 19 residues. With 3 bases removed from V and 2 bases from J, the gap between germline ends came to 23 bases. CDR3 sequence (DNA): TGTGCCAGCAGTTTCTGGCAGGGTGGCCCTTCGAAAGGCAATCAGCCCCAGCATTTT. Its protein product is CASSFWQGGPSKGNQPQHF. The full variable domain, rest sourced from reference TRBV28 and TRBJ1-5, is DVKVTQSSRYLVKRTGEKVFLECVQDMDHENMFWYRQDPGLGLRLIYFSYDVKMKEKGDIPEGYSVSREKKERFSLILESASTNQTSMYLCASSFWQGGPSKGNQPQHFGDGTRLSIL.

This clone appeared once. This chain joins TRBV18 and TRBJ2-1; D is possibly TRBD2 (5 bases). Trimming shortened V by 7 bases and J by 2 bases, and 15 bases separated the two germline ends. Germline loops: CDR1 KGHSH, CDR2 LQKENI. This CDR3 has 15 residues. The CDR3 coding sequence is TGTGCCAGCTTATCACCGGACGGGACCTACAATGAGCAGTTCTTC. Protein sequence: CASLSPDGTYNEQFF.

The chain employs TRBV27 and TRBJ1-2, with 7 positions matching TRBD1. Germline values: CDR1 MNHEY, CDR2 SMNVEV (reference sequence). This CDR3 contains 14 residues. V shed 2 bases and J 8 bases; nucleotides not matched to a gene: 8. Here the CDR3 DNA reads TGTGCCAGCAGTTTACCGCGACAGGGCGAAGGCTACACCTTC. Translation gives CASSLPRQGEGYTF.

This sequence joins TRBV6-5 and TRBJ1-5; perhaps TRBD1 as D (6 bases). CDR1 is MNHEY and CDR2 is SVGAGI in the germline V gene. Trimming removed 6 bases from V and 0 bases from J, with 9 bases in between. The CDR3 contains 14 residues. The CDR3: CASSRGPSNQPQHF. As DNA, the CDR3 is TGTGCCAGCAGCAGGGGCCCTAGCAATCAGCCCCAGCATTTT.

The genes are TRBV4-1 and TRBJ1-2, with D possibly matching TRBD1 (5 bases). This CDR3 spans 17 amino acids. The V end was cut by 1 base, the J end by 2 bases, with 17 bases between. The germline V gene has CDR1 MGHRA and CDR2 YSYEKL. The CDR3 sequence is CASSQGYFAWGNYGYTF. Written as DNA, the CDR3 is TGCGCCAGCAGCCAAGGGTATTTCGCGTGGGGCAACTATGGCTACACCTTC.

This clone was picked up one time. V is TRBV7-7 and J is TRBJ2-7, with TRBD1 matching over 7 bases. The V gene end was trimmed by 4 bases and the J gene end by 6 bases; junction bases not matched to a gene: 6. The CDR3 spans 13 residues. Per the germline V gene, CDR1 is SSHAT and CDR2 is FNYEAQ (reference sequence). The CDR3 reads CASSSDRESEQYF. The CDR3 DNA is TGTGCCAGCAGCTCCGACAGGGAAAGCGAGCAGTACTTC.

V gene TRBV10-1 combines with J gene TRBJ1-1, with D perhaps TRBD1 (6 bases). This CDR3 spans 14 amino acids. V shed 3 bases and J shed 4 bases, with 12 bases lying between them. Germline V gives CDR1 WNHNN, CDR2 SYGVQD (reference sequence). The CDR3 sequence is CASSDWGPGTEAFF. The CDR3 DNA reads TGCGCCAGCAGTGATTGGGGGCCTGGCACTGAAGCTTTCTTT.

The genes are TRBV6-1 and TRBJ2-7; D perhaps matches TRBD1 (6 bases). This CDR3 has 14 amino acids. The germline V gene encodes CDR1 MNHNS and CDR2 SASEGT. The germline V and J ends were trimmed by 1 base and 3 bases, with 10 bases remaining between them. The CDR3 loop is CASSEGTADYEQYF. CDR3 in DNA: TGTGCCAGCAGTGAAGGGACAGCAGACTACGAGCAGTACTTC.

This clone appeared a few times. This sequence joins TRBV5-8 and TRBJ2-2; tentatively, D is TRBD1 (5 bases). V lost 0 bases and J 1 base, leaving 7 bases between the germline ends. The CDR3 spans 15 residues. Germline CDR1 reads SGHTS; CDR2 reads YDEGEE. The CDR3 DNA reads TGTGCCAGCAGCTTGGCCGACAGGAACACCGGGGAGCTGTTTTTT. It translates to CASSLADRNTGELFF.

The CDR3 sequence: CASSLGSQGGEKLFF. CDR3 DNA: TGTGCCAGCAGCTTAGGTAGCCAGGGGGGTGAAAAACTGTTTTTT. This chain connects TRBV7-9 to TRBJ1-4; TRBD1 agrees at 7 bases. The CDR3 extends over 15 amino acids. V was pared by 1 base and J by 7 bases, with 6 bases of the junction left unmatched. The germline gives CDR1 SEHNR, CDR2 FQNEAQ (reference sequence).

The chain uses TRBV15 and TRBJ2-1; 11 bases are shared with TRBD1. Germline lookup yields CDR1 LNHNV and CDR2 YYDKDF (reference sequence). The CDR3 has 15 amino acids. V dropped 1 base and J dropped 10; count of bases not matched to a gene: 6. Here the CDR3 reads CATSRVRTGGKEQFF. DNA of the CDR3: TGTGCCACCAGCAGAGTTCGGACAGGGGGCAAGGAGCAGTTCTTC.

This chain joins TRBV4-3 and TRBJ2-4; a possible D gene is TRBD1 (5 bases). Germline CDR1 and CDR2: LGHNA and YSLEER. V shed 2 bases and J shed 5 bases, with 16 bases lying between them. The CDR3 runs to 16 residues. The CDR3 reads CASSQRPGRGENIQYF. CDR3 nucleotide sequence: TGCGCCAGCAGCCAAAGGCCAGGGCGTGGGGAAAACATTCAGTACTTC.

This chain uses TRBV5-1 with TRBJ1-3, with TRBD1 matching over 7 bases. Germline V CDR1 and CDR2: SGHRS, YFSETQ. Germline trimming cut 2 bases from V and 10 bases from J; bases unmatched to any gene: 6. The CDR3 extends over 13 amino acids. CDR3 sequence reads: CASSLGGEATIYF. The CDR3 region has the DNA TGCGCCAGCAGCTTAGGGGGCGAGGCGACCATATATTTT.